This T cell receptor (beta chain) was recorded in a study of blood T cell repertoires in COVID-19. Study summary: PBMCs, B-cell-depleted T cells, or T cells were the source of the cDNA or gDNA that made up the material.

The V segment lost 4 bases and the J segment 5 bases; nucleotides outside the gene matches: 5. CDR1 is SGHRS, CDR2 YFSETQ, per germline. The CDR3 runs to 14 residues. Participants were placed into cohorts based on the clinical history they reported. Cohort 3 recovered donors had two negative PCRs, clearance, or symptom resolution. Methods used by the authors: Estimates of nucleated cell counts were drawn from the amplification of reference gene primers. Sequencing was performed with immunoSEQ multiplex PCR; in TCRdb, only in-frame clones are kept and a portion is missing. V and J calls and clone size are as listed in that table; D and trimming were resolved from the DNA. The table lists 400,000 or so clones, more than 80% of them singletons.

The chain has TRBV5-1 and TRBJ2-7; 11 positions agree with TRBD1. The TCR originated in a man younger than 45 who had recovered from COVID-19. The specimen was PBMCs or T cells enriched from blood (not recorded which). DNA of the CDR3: TGCGCCAGCAGCCCCCGGACAGGGGGCGACGAGCAGTACTTC. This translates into CASSPRTGGDEQYF.